This TCR beta chain was documented in a study of blood T cell repertoires in COVID-19. The CDR3 sequence is 14 residues long. Germline values: CDR1 MNHEY, CDR2 SVGEGT. Between the trimmed V and J ends, which lost 6 bases and 9 bases, there was a span of 20 bases. Profiling relied on immunoSEQ multiplex PCR, and the TCRdb table lists in-frame clones only, not all of them. The sample includes 200,000 to 300,000 clones, 88% of them seen just once. The chain is built from TRBV6-2 or TRBV6-3 and TRBJ1-1, with unresolved D. This TCR came from a human donor in a cohort sampled during active COVID-19. Sequences were obtained from peripheral blood. The CDR3 is CASSFLAEEAKAFF. As DNA, the CDR3 is TGTGCCAGCAGCTTTCTCGCCGAGGAGGCCAAAGCTTTCTTT.